The entry that follows covers one TCR beta chain sequence. Its antigen is not known. The data belong to a study of shared clonotypes between healthy human individuals. Study overall: The study used three CD4 naive, three CD4 memory, two CD8 naive and one CD8 memory plate per donor.

The J segment lost 3 bases and the V segment lost 6 bases, leaving 6 bases of the junction unmatched. There are 15 residues in the CDR3. Per the germline V gene, CDR1 is ENHRY and CDR2 is SYGVKD. Study-wide results and caveats: Clonotypes not shared had lower generation probabilities than those common to all four donors.

Sequenced by immunoSEQ multiplex PCR; TCRdb stores in-frame clones only, minus some. In the table there are 2 million to 2.5 million clones, roughly 95% of which are singletons. The chain recombines TRBV10-3 with TRBJ2-1, with 9 nucleotides matching TRBD2. The sequence derives from a man aged 18-30 years in good health. The source material was naive CD4+ T cells sorted from blood. As to subset: CD45RA+ positively selected. CDR3 in amino acids: CAIRENSGGYNEQFF. The CDR3 nucleotides are TGTGCCATCAGGGAAAATAGCGGGGGCTACAATGAGCAGTTCTTC.